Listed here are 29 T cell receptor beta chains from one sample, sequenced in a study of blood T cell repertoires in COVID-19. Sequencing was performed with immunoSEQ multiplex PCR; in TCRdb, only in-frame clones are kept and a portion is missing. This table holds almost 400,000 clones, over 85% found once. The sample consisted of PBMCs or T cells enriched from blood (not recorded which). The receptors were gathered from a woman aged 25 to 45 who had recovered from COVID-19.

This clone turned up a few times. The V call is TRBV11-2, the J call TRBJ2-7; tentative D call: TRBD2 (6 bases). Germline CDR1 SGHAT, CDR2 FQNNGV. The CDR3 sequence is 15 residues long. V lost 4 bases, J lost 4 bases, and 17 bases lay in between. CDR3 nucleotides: TGTGCCAGCAGCTCTAGTACCGGGACTCCTTACGAGCAGTACTTC. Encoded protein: CASSSSTGTPYEQYF.

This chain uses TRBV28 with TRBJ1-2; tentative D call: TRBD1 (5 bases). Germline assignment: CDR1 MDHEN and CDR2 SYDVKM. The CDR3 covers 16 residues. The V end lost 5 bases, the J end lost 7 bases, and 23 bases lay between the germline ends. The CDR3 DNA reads TGTGCCAGCAGTCCGCCCGTCCCGGGGGGTACAGCTGGCTACACCTTC. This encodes CASSPPVPGGTAGYTF.

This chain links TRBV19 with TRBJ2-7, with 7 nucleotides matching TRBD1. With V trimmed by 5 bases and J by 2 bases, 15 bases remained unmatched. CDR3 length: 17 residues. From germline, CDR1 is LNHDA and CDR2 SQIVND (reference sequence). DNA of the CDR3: TGTGCCAGTAGTCCGGCCCTGACAGGGTACCTGACCTACGAGCAGTACTTC. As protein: CASSPALTGYLTYEQYF.

The CDR3 region has the DNA TGTGCCATCAGTGAGCAGACAGGTATCAATTCACCCCTCCACTTT. This sequence encodes CAISEQTGINSPLHF. The chain carries TRBV10-3 and TRBJ1-6, with D tentatively TRBD1 (6 bases). This CDR3 has 15 amino acids. The germline V gene has CDR1 ENHRY and CDR2 SYGVKD. V was pared by 2 bases and J by 7 bases, with 12 bases between.

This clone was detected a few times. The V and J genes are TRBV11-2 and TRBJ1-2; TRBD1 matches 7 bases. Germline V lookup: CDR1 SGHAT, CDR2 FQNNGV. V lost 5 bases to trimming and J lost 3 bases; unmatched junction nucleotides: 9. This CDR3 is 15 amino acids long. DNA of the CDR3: TGTGCCAGCAGCGAAAGCCGGGACAGATACTATGGCTACACCTTC. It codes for CASSESRDRYYGYTF.

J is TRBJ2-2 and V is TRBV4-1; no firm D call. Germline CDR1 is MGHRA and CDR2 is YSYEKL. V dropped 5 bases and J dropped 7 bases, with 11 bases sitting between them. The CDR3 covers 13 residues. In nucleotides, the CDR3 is TGCGCCAGCAGCTCTCTCTTTAACGGGGAGCTGTTTTTT. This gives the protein CASSSLFNGELFF.

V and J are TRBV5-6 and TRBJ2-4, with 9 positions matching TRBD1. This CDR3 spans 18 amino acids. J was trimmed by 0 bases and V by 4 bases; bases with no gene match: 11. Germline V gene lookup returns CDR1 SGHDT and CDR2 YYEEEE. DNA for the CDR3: TGTGCCAGCAGCCAGGGACAGGGAATCCCCCTAGCCAAAAACATTCAGTACTTC. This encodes CASSQGQGIPLAKNIQYF.

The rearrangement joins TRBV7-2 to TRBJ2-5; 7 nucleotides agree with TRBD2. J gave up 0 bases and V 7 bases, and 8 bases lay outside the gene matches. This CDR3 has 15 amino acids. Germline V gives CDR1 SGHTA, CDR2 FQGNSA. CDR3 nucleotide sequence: TGTGCCAGCAATTGGGTGGGAGGGTACCAAGAGACCCAGTACTTC. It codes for CASNWVGGYQETQYF.

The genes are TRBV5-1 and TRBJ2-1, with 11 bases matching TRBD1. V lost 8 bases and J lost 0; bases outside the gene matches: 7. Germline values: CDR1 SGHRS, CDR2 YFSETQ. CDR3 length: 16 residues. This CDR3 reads CASVPGQGGSYNEQFF. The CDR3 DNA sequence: TGCGCCAGTGTCCCGGGACAGGGGGGCTCCTACAATGAGCAGTTCTTC.

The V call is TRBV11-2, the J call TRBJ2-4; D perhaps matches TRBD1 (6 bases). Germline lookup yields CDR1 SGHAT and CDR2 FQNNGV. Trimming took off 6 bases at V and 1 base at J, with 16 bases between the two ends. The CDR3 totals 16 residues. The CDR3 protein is CASRKNRDWAKNIQYF. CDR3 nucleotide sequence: TGTGCCAGCAGAAAAAACAGGGATTGGGCCAAAAACATTCAGTACTTC.

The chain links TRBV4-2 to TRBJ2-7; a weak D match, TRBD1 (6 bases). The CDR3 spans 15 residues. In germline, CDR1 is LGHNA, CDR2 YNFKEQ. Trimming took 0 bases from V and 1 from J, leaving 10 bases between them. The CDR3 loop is CASSQDRGTSYEQYF. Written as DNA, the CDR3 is TGTGCCAGCAGCCAAGACAGGGGAACGTCCTACGAGCAGTACTTC.

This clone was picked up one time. The CDR3 reads CASSSQMNTEAFF. The CDR3 DNA follows: TGTGCCAGTAGTTCACAGATGAACACTGAAGCTTTCTTT. J is TRBJ1-1 and V is TRBV19; D ambiguous. V was trimmed by 5 bases and J by 0 bases, leaving 7 bases between them. The germline V gene encodes CDR1 LNHDA and CDR2 SQIVND (reference sequence). CDR3 size: 13 residues.

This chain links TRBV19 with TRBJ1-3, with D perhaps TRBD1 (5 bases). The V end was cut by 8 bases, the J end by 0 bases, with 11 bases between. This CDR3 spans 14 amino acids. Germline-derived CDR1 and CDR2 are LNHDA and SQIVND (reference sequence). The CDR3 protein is CASRDTGSGNTIYF. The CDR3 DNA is TGTGCCAGTCGTGACACAGGCTCTGGAAACACCATATATTTT. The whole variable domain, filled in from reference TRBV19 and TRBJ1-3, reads DGGITQSPKYLFRKEGQNVTLSCEQNLNHDAMYWYRQDPGQGLRLIYYSQIVNDFQKGDIAEGYSVSREKKESFPLTVTSAQKNPTAFYLCASRDTGSGNTIYFGEGSWLTVV.

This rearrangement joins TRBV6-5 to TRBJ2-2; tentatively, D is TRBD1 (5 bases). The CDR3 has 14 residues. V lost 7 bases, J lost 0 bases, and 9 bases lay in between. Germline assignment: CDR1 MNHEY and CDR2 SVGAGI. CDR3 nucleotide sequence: TGTGCCAGCATGATCAGGGCGAACACCGGGGAGCTGTTTTTT. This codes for CASMIRANTGELFF.

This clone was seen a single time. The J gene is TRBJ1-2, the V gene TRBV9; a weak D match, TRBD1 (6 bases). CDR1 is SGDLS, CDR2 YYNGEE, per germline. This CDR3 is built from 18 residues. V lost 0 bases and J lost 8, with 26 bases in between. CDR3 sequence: CASSVASGEGGAQNGYTF. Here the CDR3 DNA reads TGTGCCAGCAGCGTAGCTAGCGGCGAGGGGGGCGCCCAAAACGGCTACACCTTC.

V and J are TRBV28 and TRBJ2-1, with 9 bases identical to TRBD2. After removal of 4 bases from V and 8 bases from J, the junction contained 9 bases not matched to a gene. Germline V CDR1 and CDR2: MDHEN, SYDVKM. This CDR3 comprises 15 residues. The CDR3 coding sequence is TGTGCCAGCAGTTCCCGGACTAGCGTGGAGGATGAGCAGTTCTTC. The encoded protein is CASSSRTSVEDEQFF.

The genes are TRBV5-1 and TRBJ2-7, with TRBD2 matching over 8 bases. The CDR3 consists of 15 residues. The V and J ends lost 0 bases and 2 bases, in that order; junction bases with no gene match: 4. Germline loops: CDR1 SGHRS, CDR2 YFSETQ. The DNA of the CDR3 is TGCGCCAGCAGCTTGGCACGGACTAGCCCCTACGAGCAGTACTTC. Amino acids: CASSLARTSPYEQYF.

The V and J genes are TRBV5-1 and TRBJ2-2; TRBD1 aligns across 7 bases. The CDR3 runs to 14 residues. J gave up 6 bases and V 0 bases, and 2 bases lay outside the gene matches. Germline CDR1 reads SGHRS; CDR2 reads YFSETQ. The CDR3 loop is CASSLVQGAGELFF. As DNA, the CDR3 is TGCGCCAGCAGCTTGGTCCAGGGGGCCGGGGAGCTGTTTTTT.

The CDR3 is CASSKTGTGDEQYF. The CDR3 bases are TGTGCCAGCAGCAAGACCGGGACAGGGGACGAGCAGTACTTC. The gene calls are TRBV6-2 or TRBV6-3 and TRBJ2-7, with 10 positions matching TRBD1. The CDR3 contains 14 residues. The V gene end was trimmed by 6 bases and the J gene end by 5 bases; junction bases not matched to a gene: 7. Germline-derived CDR1 and CDR2 are MNHEY and SVGEGT.

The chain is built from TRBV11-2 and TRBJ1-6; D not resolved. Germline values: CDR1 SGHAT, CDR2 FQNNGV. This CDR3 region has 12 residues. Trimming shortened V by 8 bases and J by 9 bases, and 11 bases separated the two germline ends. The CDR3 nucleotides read TGTGCCAGCCGAAATACGGGTTCACCCCTCCACTTT. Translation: CASRNTGSPLHF.

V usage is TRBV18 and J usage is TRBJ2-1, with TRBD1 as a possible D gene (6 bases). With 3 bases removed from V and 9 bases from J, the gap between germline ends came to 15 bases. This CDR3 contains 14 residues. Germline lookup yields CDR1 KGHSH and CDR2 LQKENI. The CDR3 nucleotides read TGTGCCAGCTCACCCCGGGGACAAACTAGTGAGCAGTTCTTC. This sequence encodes CASSPRGQTSEQFF.

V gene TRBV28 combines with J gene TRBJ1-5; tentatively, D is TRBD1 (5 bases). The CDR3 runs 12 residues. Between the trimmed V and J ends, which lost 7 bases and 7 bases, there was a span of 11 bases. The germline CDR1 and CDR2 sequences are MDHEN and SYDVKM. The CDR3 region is CASTQGTQPQHF. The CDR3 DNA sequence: TGTGCCAGCACGCAGGGAACCCAGCCCCAGCATTTT.

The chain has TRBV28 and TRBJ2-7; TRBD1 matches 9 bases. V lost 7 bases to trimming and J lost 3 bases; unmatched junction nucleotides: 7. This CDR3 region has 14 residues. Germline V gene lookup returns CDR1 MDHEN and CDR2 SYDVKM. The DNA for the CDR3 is TGTGCCAGCATAGGACACAGGGGGCTCTACGAGCAGTACTTC. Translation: CASIGHRGLYEQYF.

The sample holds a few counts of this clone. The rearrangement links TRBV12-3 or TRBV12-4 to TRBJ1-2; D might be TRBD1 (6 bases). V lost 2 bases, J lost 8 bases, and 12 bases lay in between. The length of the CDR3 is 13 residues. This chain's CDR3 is CASSLSGARGYTF. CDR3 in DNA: TGTGCCAGCAGTTTATCAGGGGCGCGGGGCTACACCTTC.

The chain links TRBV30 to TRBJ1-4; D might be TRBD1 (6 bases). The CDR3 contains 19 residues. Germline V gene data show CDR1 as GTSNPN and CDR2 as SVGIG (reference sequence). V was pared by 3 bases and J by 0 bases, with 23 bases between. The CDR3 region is CAWSPTPGHFFATNEKLFF. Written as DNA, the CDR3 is TGTGCCTGGAGCCCGACCCCGGGACACTTTTTTGCAACTAATGAAAAACTGTTTTTT.

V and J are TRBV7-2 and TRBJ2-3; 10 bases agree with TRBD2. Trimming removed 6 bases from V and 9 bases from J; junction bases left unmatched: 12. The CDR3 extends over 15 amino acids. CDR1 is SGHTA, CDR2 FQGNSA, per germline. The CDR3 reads CASSFQRGGIETQYF. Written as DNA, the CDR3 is TGTGCCAGCAGTTTCCAGCGGGGGGGTATCGAGACGCAGTATTTT.

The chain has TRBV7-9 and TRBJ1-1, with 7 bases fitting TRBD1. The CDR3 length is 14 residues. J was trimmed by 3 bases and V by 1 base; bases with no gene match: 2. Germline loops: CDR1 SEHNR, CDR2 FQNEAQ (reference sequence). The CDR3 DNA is TGTGCCAGCAGCTTAGGGCAGGGGGACACTGAAGCTTTCTTT. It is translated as CASSLGQGDTEAFF.

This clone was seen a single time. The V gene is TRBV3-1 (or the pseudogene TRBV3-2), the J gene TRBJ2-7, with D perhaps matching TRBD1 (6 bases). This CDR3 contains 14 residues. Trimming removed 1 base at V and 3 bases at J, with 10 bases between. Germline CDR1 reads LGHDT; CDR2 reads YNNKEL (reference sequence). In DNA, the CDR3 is TGTGCCAGCAGCCAAGGGCCACAGGGCTACGAGCAGTACTTC. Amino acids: CASSQGPQGYEQYF.

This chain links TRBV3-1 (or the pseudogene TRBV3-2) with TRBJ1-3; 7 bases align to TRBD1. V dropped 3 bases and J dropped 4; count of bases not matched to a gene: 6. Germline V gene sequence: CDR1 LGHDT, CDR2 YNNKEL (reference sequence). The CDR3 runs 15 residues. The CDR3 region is CASSHRQGTGNTIYF. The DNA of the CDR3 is TGTGCCAGCAGCCACAGACAGGGAACGGGAAACACCATATATTTT.